The TCR beta chain described here comes from a study of OX40 agonist ivuxolimab in advanced cancers. Study-wide results and limits: Among patients with partial responses at 0.1-3.0 mg/kg, clonal expansion was among the lowest.

A remark on this clone: Its antigen is undetermined.

Generated by immunoSEQ multiplex PCR, the TCRdb table keeps only in-frame clones and is missing some. Of nearly 85,000 clones in the sample, approximately 87% were seen once. V lost 5 bases to trimming and J lost 7 bases; unmatched junction nucleotides: 6. Germline V CDR1 and CDR2: LNHDA, SQIVND (reference sequence). The CDR3 is made up of 14 amino acids. The chain uses TRBV19 and TRBJ1-5; TRBD1 matches at 9 bases. This sequence was found in an adult with an advanced solid tumor such as melanoma, head and neck, liver or kidney cancer. The sample was CD4+ or CD8+ T cells sorted from blood, taken in a trial of the OX40 agonist ivuxolimab. This CDR3 is CASSVTGGGQPQHF. The DNA for the CDR3 is TGTGCCAGTAGTGTTACAGGGGGCGGACAGCCCCAGCATTTT.